These 24 T cell receptor beta chains were sequenced from one sample in a study of blood T cell repertoires in COVID-19. Assay: immunoSEQ multiplex PCR; the TCRdb copy retains only in-frame clones and omits some. The profile shows over 200,000 clones, around nine tenths of them singletons. Specimen: peripheral blood. Receptors originate from a woman aged 55-69 years with acute or convalescent COVID-19.

This chain uses TRBV27 with TRBJ2-7; TRBD1 agrees at 11 bases. CDR3 length: 15 amino acids. Per germline, CDR1 MNHEY and CDR2 SMNVEV (reference sequence). Trimming cost V 6 bases and J 0 bases; bases outside gene matches: 4. CDR3 in amino acids: CASRSGTGGSYEQYF. For the CDR3, the DNA is TGTGCCAGCAGATCCGGGACAGGGGGCTCCTACGAGCAGTACTTC.

The V call is TRBV4-1, the J call TRBJ2-5; D gene uncertain. Germline lookup yields CDR1 MGHRA and CDR2 YSYEKL. There are 13 residues in the CDR3. Trimming removed 2 bases from V and 5 bases from J, with 9 bases in between. The CDR3 coding sequence is TGCGCCAGCAGCCAACTAAATCCGGAGACCCAGTACTTC. Residues: CASSQLNPETQYF.

This chain uses TRBV7-9 with TRBJ2-7; D ambiguous. V shed 5 bases and J shed 1 base, with 6 bases lying between them. CDR3 length: 12 residues. The germline CDR1 and CDR2 sequences are SEHNR and FQNEAQ (reference sequence). The CDR3 nucleotides are TGTGCCAGCAGCCCAACTTCCTACGAGCAGTACTTC. Translating gives CASSPTSYEQYF.

The V gene is TRBV3-1 (or the pseudogene TRBV3-2), the J gene TRBJ1-5; D is ambiguous. V dropped 3 bases and J dropped 2 bases, with 8 bases sitting between them. There are 14 residues in the CDR3. CDR1 and CDR2 (germline): LGHDT, YNNKEL (reference sequence). The CDR3 sequence is CASSQGAGNQPQHF. CDR3 nucleotides: TGTGCCAGCAGCCAGGGTGCGGGCAATCAGCCCCAGCATTTT.

There are a few counts of this clone. J is TRBJ2-7 and V is TRBV9; D is perhaps TRBD2 (5 bases). CDR3 length: 15 amino acids. In germline, CDR1 is SGDLS, CDR2 YYNGEE. V lost 2 bases and J lost 0, with 12 bases in between. The CDR3 DNA reads TGTGCCAGCAGCGTTTTACCGGGAAGCTCCTACGAGCAGTACTTC. Residues: CASSVLPGSSYEQYF.

The sample holds a few counts of this clone. The CDR3 sequence is CATWSLDGTGELFF. CDR3 coding DNA: TGTGCCACCTGGAGCCTCGATGGCACCGGGGAGCTGTTTTTT. This chain connects TRBV27 to TRBJ2-2, with D hard to call. The V and J ends lost 10 bases and 4 bases respectively, with 16 bases between them. This CDR3 has 14 residues. The germline CDR1 and CDR2 sequences are MNHEY and SMNVEV (reference sequence).

The rearrangement links TRBV19 to TRBJ2-1, with TRBD2 matching over 7 bases. With 4 bases clipped from V and 9 bases from J, the junction kept 12 bases outside the gene matches. From germline, CDR1 is LNHDA and CDR2 SQIVND (reference sequence). This CDR3 region has 15 residues. The CDR3 sequence is CASSRAAPSGSEQFF. In DNA form, the CDR3 reads TGTGCCAGTAGTAGAGCGGCTCCTAGCGGCTCTGAGCAGTTCTTC. The complete variable domain, with remaining parts taken from reference TRBV19 and TRBJ2-1, reads DGGITQSPKYLFRKEGQNVTLSCEQNLNHDAMYWYRQDPGQGLRLIYYSQIVNDFQKGDIAEGYSVSREKKESFPLTVTSAQKNPTAFYLCASSRAAPSGSEQFFGPGTRLTVL.

The rearrangement links TRBV7-2 to TRBJ1-5; 8 positions match TRBD1. There are 16 residues in the CDR3. The V gene end was trimmed by 5 bases and the J gene end by 2 bases; junction bases not matched to a gene: 8. Germline CDR1 and CDR2: SGHTA and FQGNSA. The CDR3 loop is CASSHQGALGNQPQHF. CDR3 bases: TGTGCCAGCAGCCATCAGGGGGCCTTGGGCAATCAGCCCCAGCATTTT.

V and J are TRBV30 and TRBJ1-2; D is unclear. The CDR3 has 16 amino acids. The V end lost 3 bases, the J end lost 5 bases, and 22 bases lay between the germline ends. Germline CDR1 is GTSNPN and CDR2 is SVGIG (reference sequence). CDR3 loop: CAWRPPNYLVTYGYTF. As DNA, the CDR3 is TGTGCCTGGAGGCCACCTAACTATCTAGTTACTTATGGCTACACCTTC. The full variable domain, completed using reference TRBV30 and TRBJ1-2, is SQTIHQWPATLVQPVGSPLSLECTVEGTSNPNLYWYRQAAGRGLQLLFYSVGIGQISSEVPQNLSASRPQDRQFILSSKKLLLSDSGFYLCAWRPPNYLVTYGYTFGSGTRLTVV.

The chain joins TRBV5-1 to TRBJ2-3; TRBD1 is a possible D gene (6 bases). This CDR3 has 15 amino acids. The germline V gene has CDR1 SGHRS and CDR2 YFSETQ. Trimming shortened V by 0 bases and J by 0 bases, and 8 bases separated the two germline ends. In nucleotides, the CDR3 is TGCGCCAGCAGCTTGGACAGGGCTAGCACAGATACGCAGTATTTT. Protein: CASSLDRASTDTQYF. Full variable domain (remainder filled in from reference TRBV5-1 and TRBJ2-3): KAGVTQTPRYLIKTRGQQVTLSCSPISGHRSVSWYQQTPGQGLQFLFEYFSETQRNKGNFPGRFSGRQFSNSRSEMNVSTLELGDSALYLCASSLDRASTDTQYFGPGTRLTVL.

The chain recombines TRBV6-2 or TRBV6-3 with TRBJ2-2; 9 nucleotides match TRBD1. The length of the CDR3 is 18 residues. With 4 bases clipped from V and 1 base from J, the junction kept 10 bases outside the gene matches. Germline V CDR1 and CDR2: MNHEY, SVGEGT. CDR3: CASSSPTQGAQNTGELFF. The CDR3 DNA sequence: TGTGCCAGCAGTTCCCCCACACAGGGGGCGCAGAACACCGGGGAGCTGTTTTTT.

The chain has TRBV7-9 and TRBJ2-6; no clear D. The CDR3 has 18 residues. V was clipped by 5 bases and J by 0 bases, with 17 bases between them. CDR1 and CDR2 (germline): SEHNR, FQNEAQ (reference sequence). CDR3 bases: TGTGCCAGCAGCATTTTGCGATGGTCCTCCTCTGGGGCCAACGTCCTGACTTTC. Its translation: CASSILRWSSSGANVLTF.

This chain links TRBV27 with TRBJ2-1; 11 nucleotides agree with TRBD2. Losses at the gene ends were 4 bases for V and 4 bases for J; bases not matched to a gene: 6. The CDR3 length is 16 residues. Germline CDR1 reads MNHEY; CDR2 reads SMNVEV (reference sequence). DNA of the CDR3: TGTGCCAGCAGTTATCCTAGCGGGAGGCAGTACAATGAGCAGTTCTTC. As protein: CASSYPSGRQYNEQFF.

The chain employs TRBV3-1 (or the pseudogene TRBV3-2) and TRBJ2-7, with a tentative D call TRBD2 (6 bases). CDR3 size: 17 residues. V was trimmed by 6 bases and J by 0 bases, leaving 21 bases between them. Germline CDR1 LGHDT, CDR2 YNNKEL (reference sequence). CDR3 in amino acids: CASSKGGVHSSSYEQYF. CDR3 DNA: TGTGCCAGCAGTAAAGGAGGGGTTCATTCGAGCTCCTACGAGCAGTACTTC.

With regard to this clone: Other DNA sequences in this specimen translate into the identical CDR3. This chain connects TRBV5-1 to TRBJ1-2, with TRBD1 matching 8 bases. Germline-derived CDR1 and CDR2 are SGHRS and YFSETQ. This CDR3 region has 14 residues. The ends lost 4 bases at V and 4 bases at J; junction bases unmatched: 6. The CDR3: CASSGQGAGYGYTF. The CDR3 nucleotides are TGCGCCAGCAGCGGCCAGGGGGCGGGCTATGGCTACACCTTC.

The chain links TRBV6-6 to TRBJ1-1, with unresolved D. Trimming left V 5 bases short and J 1 base short, with 11 bases between. The CDR3 totals 14 residues. The germline V gene encodes CDR1 MNHNY and CDR2 SVGAGI (reference sequence). CDR3 region: CASSTVRENTEAFF. The CDR3 DNA sequence: TGTGCCAGCAGTACCGTCCGGGAGAACACTGAAGCTTTCTTT.

The rearrangement links TRBV5-4 to TRBJ1-5; TRBD1 matches at 10 bases. Trimming at V came to 1 base and at J to 12 bases, leaving 7 bases not matched to a gene. The CDR3 spans 14 residues. Germline CDR1 SGHNT, CDR2 YYREEE (reference sequence). DNA of the CDR3: TGTGCCAGCAGCTTGTTCGGACAGGGGGGGCGCCAGCATTTT. Amino acid sequence: CASSLFGQGGRQHF.

This clone turned up a few times. The chain carries TRBV7-9 and TRBJ1-4; 11 positions match TRBD1. Germline V CDR1 and CDR2: SEHNR, FQNEAQ (reference sequence). V shed 5 bases, J shed 11 bases, and the junction held 7 bases outside the gene matches. The CDR3 loop spans 14 amino acids. The CDR3 sequence is CASSVDRGLGKLFF. The CDR3 DNA is TGTGCCAGCAGCGTGGACAGGGGGCTAGGGAAACTGTTTTTT.

V gene TRBV5-1 combines with J gene TRBJ1-4, with D possibly TRBD1 on 5 matching bases. Deletions cut 3 bases from V and 7 bases from J, with 13 bases between. The germline V gene encodes CDR1 SGHRS and CDR2 YFSETQ. The CDR3 totals 14 residues. This CDR3 is CASSSPGWGEKLFF. The CDR3 region has the DNA TGCGCCAGCAGCTCCCCAGGGTGGGGTGAAAAACTGTTTTTT.

The chain employs TRBV28 and TRBJ1-6, with D possibly TRBD1 on 5 matching bases. From germline, CDR1 is MDHEN and CDR2 SYDVKM. The CDR3 contains 14 residues. Trimming took 2 bases from V and 12 from J, leaving 14 bases between them. CDR3 sequence: CASSLGGLLGPLHF. The CDR3 nucleotides are TGTGCCAGCAGTTTAGGGGGACTCCTAGGACCCCTCCACTTT.

The chain has TRBV9 and TRBJ1-3, with D tentatively TRBD1 (6 bases). Germline assignment: CDR1 SGDLS and CDR2 YYNGEE. The CDR3 consists of 16 residues. The V end was cut by 4 bases, the J end by 0 bases, with 14 bases between. The CDR3 nucleotides are TGTGCCAGCAGCTCAACGGACAGTAACTCTGGAAACACCATATATTTT. This sequence encodes CASSSTDSNSGNTIYF.

The genes are TRBV27 and TRBJ2-2, with 10 nucleotides matching TRBD1. Per the germline V gene, CDR1 is MNHEY and CDR2 is SMNVEV (reference sequence). The CDR3 loop spans 16 amino acids. After removal of 6 bases from V and 1 base from J, the junction contained 5 bases not matched to a gene. CDR3 sequence (DNA): TGTGCCAGCAGCCCCCGGGACAGGGGGAACACCGGGGAGCTGTTTTTT. Its translation: CASSPRDRGNTGELFF.

This clone was recorded a few times. Other DNA sequences within the sample encode an identical CDR3. The V gene is TRBV7-2, the J gene TRBJ1-3; TRBD1 is a possible D gene (6 bases). The CDR3 runs 16 residues. CDR1 SGHTA and CDR2 FQGNSA come from the germline V gene. The V end was cut by 0 bases, the J end by 1 base, with 10 bases between. The CDR3 protein is CASSLATGLSGNTIYF. For the CDR3, the DNA is TGTGCCAGCAGCTTAGCCACAGGGCTATCTGGAAACACCATATATTTT.

Many counts were recorded for this clone. The chain is built from TRBV4-2 and TRBJ2-5; the D gene is possibly TRBD2 (5 bases). The CDR3 has 14 amino acids. Germline V gene lookup returns CDR1 LGHNA and CDR2 YNFKEQ. V gave up 1 base and J gave up 1 base, with 7 bases separating them. The CDR3 is CASSQGRSQETQYF. The CDR3 DNA is TGTGCCAGCAGCCAAGGGAGGAGCCAAGAGACCCAGTACTTC.